The present TCR beta chain was sequenced within a study of CXCR3-negative and CXCR3-positive naive CD8 T cells. Background on the study: Sequencing brought in some 130 million TRB reads altogether, and each library got about 1.5 +/- 0.3 million. Study-level points and caveats: TRBV-TRBJ usage was alike in naive CXCR3-negative and CXCR3-positive cells but differed in memory cells. A higher hydrophobicity marked the TRB CDR3s of CXCR3-positive naive cells versus CXCR3-negative naive cells.

Remarks on this clonotype: Its antigen is still unknown.

Each TRB cDNA library was prepared by 5' RACE (with UMI labels). From its re-call of the 5' RACE reads, TCRdb lists each CDR3 protein once, without DNA. Its listing shows approximately 59,000 distinct CDR3 sequences. This TCR came from a human donor in good health. Some clones in this sample may be carry-over from other donors' samples. The specimen sequenced was naive CXCR3+ CD8+ T cells from blood. Subset defined: CD45RO-CCR7+CD27+CD95- naive CD8+ T cells expressing CXCR3 (TNR3+).

CDR3 amino acids: CASSLGALVSSYNEQFF. This chain joins TRBV7-2 and TRBJ2-1; the D gene TCRdb calls, TRBD2, cannot be checked with no DNA. The germline gives CDR1 SGHTA, CDR2 FQGNSA. The CDR3 extends over 17 amino acids.